These 14 T cell receptor beta chains were sequenced from one sample in a study of breast tumors, draining lymph nodes, adjacent tissues. Axillary draining lymph nodes of breast cancer patients supplied the node samples. MiXCR was run by TCRdb on the multiplex PCR reads, yielding one entry per CDR3 protein. The sample has approximately 130,000 distinct CDR3 sequences; more than 20% are singletons. The sequenced material came from axillary lymph node tissue. These receptors were obtained from a female donor with breast cancer. Some clones in this sample may be carry-over from other donors' samples.

This clonotype has ten or more counts. V and J are TRBV20-1 and TRBJ1-2; 8 bases align to TRBD1. V lost 6 bases to trimming and J lost 8 bases; unmatched junction nucleotides: 5. The V gene's germline CDR1 is DFQATT and CDR2 SNEGSKA (reference sequence). The CDR3 covers 11 residues. The CDR3 sequence is CSAGDRGGYTF. DNA for the CDR3: TGCAGTGCCGGCGACAGGGGAGGCTACACCTTC.

Ten or more counts support this clonotype. This chain uses TRBV4-3 with TRBJ2-2; 12 nucleotides line up with TRBD2. Germline CDR1 LGHNA, CDR2 YSLEER. The CDR3 sequence is 17 residues long. J was trimmed by 5 bases and V by 1 base; bases with no gene match: 5. The CDR3 bases are TGCGCCAGCAGCCAAGGACTAGCGGGAGTAAGGACCGGGGAGCTGTTTTTT. It encodes CASSQGLAGVRTGELFF.

This clonotype was seen ten or more times. This chain links TRBV5-1 with TRBJ2-5; D is unresolved. V lost 4 bases and J lost 1, with 11 bases in between. From germline, CDR1 is SGHRS and CDR2 YFSETQ. CDR3 size: 14 residues. This chain's CDR3 is CASSAGRTQETQYF. CDR3 nucleotides: TGCGCCAGCAGCGCAGGACGAACCCAAGAGACCCAGTACTTC. Full variable domain (remainder filled in from reference TRBV5-1 and TRBJ2-5): KAGVTQTPRYLIKTRGQQVTLSCSPISGHRSVSWYQQTPGQGLQFLFEYFSETQRNKGNFPGRFSGRQFSNSRSEMNVSTLELGDSALYLCASSAGRTQETQYFGPGTRLLVL.

This clonotype was observed at least ten times. This chain uses TRBV5-1 with TRBJ2-3, with a tentative D call TRBD1 (5 bases). The CDR3 runs to 15 residues. Germline V lookup: CDR1 SGHRS, CDR2 YFSETQ. Trimming took 5 bases from V and 0 from J, leaving 13 bases between them. CDR3 in DNA: TGCGCCAGCAGGCTACAGGTGACTAGCACAGATACGCAGTATTTT. Translating gives CASRLQVTSTDTQYF.

This rearrangement joins TRBV3-1 to TRBJ2-3; 7 nucleotides match TRBD2. In germline, CDR1 is LGHDT, CDR2 YNNKEL (reference sequence). This CDR3 comprises 15 residues. J gave up 0 bases and V 2 bases, and 2 bases lay outside the gene matches. The CDR3 region is CASSQRAGSTDTQYF. DNA for the CDR3: TGTGCCAGCAGCCAAAGAGCGGGGAGCACAGATACGCAGTATTTT.

Concerning this clonotype itself: A much larger clone differs by one base, so this may be a read error. The chain carries TRBV12-3 or TRBV12-4 and TRBJ2-1; 16 nucleotides line up with TRBD2. CDR3 length equals 18 residues. V lost 6 bases to trimming and J lost 4 bases; unmatched junction nucleotides: 9. The DNA for the CDR3 is TGTGCCAGCAGGGGACTAGCGGGAGGGAGTAGTGGGTACAATGAGCAGTTCTTC. Protein: CASRGLAGGSSGYNEQFF.

As to this clonotype: It may be a read error: a sequence one base away is much more abundant. V usage is TRBV5-5 and J usage is TRBJ2-1; perhaps TRBD2 as D (7 bases). The germline V and J ends were trimmed by 4 bases and 9 bases, with 23 bases remaining between them. The germline CDR1 and CDR2 sequences are SGHKS and YYEKEE (reference sequence). The CDR3 has 16 amino acids. CDR3 sequence (DNA): TGTGCCAGCAGCCGAGGGGGGGAGGGGGGTCGGGGTGAGCAGTTCTTC. Residues: CASSRGGEGGRGEQFF.

At least ten counts were recorded for this clonotype. The chain combines TRBV5-1 with TRBJ1-5; D is unresolved. Looked up from germline, CDR1 is SGHRS and CDR2 is YFSETQ. This CDR3 has 13 residues. V was cut by 2 bases and J by 5 bases, with 8 bases left in between. This CDR3 is CASSFDGDQPQHF. Written as DNA, the CDR3 is TGCGCCAGCAGCTTTGACGGAGATCAGCCCCAGCATTTT.

This clonotype was recorded many times. J is TRBJ2-7 and V is TRBV6-2 or TRBV6-3, with 10 bases that match TRBD2. CDR1 and CDR2 (germline): MNHEY, SVGEGT. The CDR3 consists of 14 residues. With V trimmed by 7 bases and J by 6 bases, 9 bases remained unmatched. CDR3 nucleotide sequence: TGTGCCAGCAACCCTAGCGGGAGCTCGGGCGAGCAGTACTTC. Translated: CASNPSGSSGEQYF.

This clonotype has a count of ten or more. The rearrangement uses TRBV7-9 and TRBJ1-2; D is perhaps TRBD1 (5 bases). The CDR3 contains 14 residues. Germline V lookup: CDR1 SEHNR, CDR2 FQNEAQ (reference sequence). The V and J ends lost 0 bases and 3 bases respectively, with 8 bases between them. The CDR3 here is CASSLAGRDYGYTF. CDR3 DNA sequence: TGTGCCAGCAGCTTAGCCGGCAGGGACTATGGCTACACCTTC.

The rearrangement links TRBV29-1 to TRBJ2-4; D might be TRBD1 (6 bases). CDR1 is SQVTM and CDR2 is ANQGSEA in the germline V gene. The CDR3 has 12 amino acids. V lost 7 bases, J lost 3 bases, and 10 bases lay in between. The CDR3, as DNA: TGCAGCGCAGGGGAAGGCAAAAACATTCAGTACTTC. This translates into CSAGEGKNIQYF.

At least ten counts were recorded for this clonotype. The V call is TRBV7-6, the J call TRBJ2-1; D may correspond to TRBD1 or TRBD2 (5 bases each). This CDR3 comprises 15 residues. The V and J ends lost 1 base and 6 bases respectively, with 13 bases between them. CDR1 is SGHVS, CDR2 FNYEAQ, per germline. The CDR3 DNA sequence: TGTGCCAGCAGCTTAGGTCTCGGGACCCCCAATGAGCAGTTCTTC. Translation gives CASSLGLGTPNEQFF.

This chain links TRBV7-9 with TRBJ2-2, with unresolved D. The CDR3 contains 13 residues. Germline values: CDR1 SEHNR, CDR2 FQNEAQ (reference sequence). The ends were cut back, 5 bases at V and 7 bases at J, with 11 bases in the middle. The CDR3 reads CASSLSVGGELFF. CDR3 DNA sequence: TGTGCCAGCAGCCTCTCTGTGGGCGGGGAGCTGTTTTTT.

There are a few counts of this clonotype. This sequence may be a read error, since a much larger clone differs from it by one base. CDR3 sequence reads: CASSLEPSRGNSPPHF. DNA of the CDR3: TGCGCCAGCAGCTTGGAGCCGAGCCGAGGGAATTCACCCCCCCACTTT. The genes are TRBV5-1 and TRBJ1-6, with D unresolved. The length of the CDR3 is 16 residues. Germline V lookup: CDR1 SGHRS, CDR2 YFSETQ.